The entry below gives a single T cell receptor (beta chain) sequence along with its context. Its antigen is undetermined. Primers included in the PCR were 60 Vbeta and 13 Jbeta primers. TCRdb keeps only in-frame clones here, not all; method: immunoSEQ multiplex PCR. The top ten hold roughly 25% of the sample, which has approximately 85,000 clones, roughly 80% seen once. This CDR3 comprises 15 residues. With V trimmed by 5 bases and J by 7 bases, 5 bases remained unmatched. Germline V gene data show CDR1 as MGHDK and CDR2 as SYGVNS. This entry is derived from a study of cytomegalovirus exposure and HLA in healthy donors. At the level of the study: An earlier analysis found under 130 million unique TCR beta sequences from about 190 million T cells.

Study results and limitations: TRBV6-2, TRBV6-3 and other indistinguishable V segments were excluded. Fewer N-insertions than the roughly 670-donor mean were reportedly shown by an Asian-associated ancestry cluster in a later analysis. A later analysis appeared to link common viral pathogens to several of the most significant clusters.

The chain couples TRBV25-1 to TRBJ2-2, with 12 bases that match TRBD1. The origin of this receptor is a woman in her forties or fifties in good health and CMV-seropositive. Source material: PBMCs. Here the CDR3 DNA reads TGTGCCAGCAGTTACCGGGACAGGGGGCACGGGGAGCTGTTTTTT. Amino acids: CASSYRDRGHGELFF.